One T cell receptor (beta chain) is described in this entry. The data stem from a study of blood T cell repertoires in COVID-19. Germline lookup yields CDR1 MDHEN and CDR2 SYDVKM. This CDR3 contains 19 residues. J gave up 2 bases and V 3 bases, and 7 bases lay outside the gene matches. TCRdb's table, derived via immunoSEQ multiplex PCR, lists solely in-frame clones and lacks some. This sample carries 130,000 to 150,000 clones, 85% of them seen once, and the ten largest clones take under 3%. The clonotype originates from a woman between 35 and 50 years old with active or convalescent COVID-19. The sample consisted of peripheral blood. J is TRBJ2-2 and V is TRBV28, with 15 bases that match TRBD2. Here the CDR3 reads CASSFSGLAGGQNTGELFF. CDR3 nucleotide sequence: TGTGCCAGCAGTTTCTCCGGACTAGCGGGAGGGCAAAACACCGGGGAGCTGTTTTTT.